The TCR beta chain under discussion was sequenced for a study of control samples from healthy donors and cancer patients. TCRdb's table, derived via immunoSEQ multiplex PCR, lists solely in-frame clones and lacks some. The sample contains 150,000 or so clones, roughly 93% of which appear only once. The CDR3 is 16 residues long. The chain joins TRBV21-1 to TRBJ2-1; TRBD2 was called by the table and not checked on the DNA. TRBV21-1 is described as a pseudogene. This TCR was recovered from a man aged 18 to 29 in good health. The sequenced sample consisted of blood. CDR3 protein: CASRLADRSSYNEQFF. CDR3 coding DNA: TGTGCCAGCAGACTAGCTGATCGAAGCTCCTACAATGAGCAGTTCTTC.